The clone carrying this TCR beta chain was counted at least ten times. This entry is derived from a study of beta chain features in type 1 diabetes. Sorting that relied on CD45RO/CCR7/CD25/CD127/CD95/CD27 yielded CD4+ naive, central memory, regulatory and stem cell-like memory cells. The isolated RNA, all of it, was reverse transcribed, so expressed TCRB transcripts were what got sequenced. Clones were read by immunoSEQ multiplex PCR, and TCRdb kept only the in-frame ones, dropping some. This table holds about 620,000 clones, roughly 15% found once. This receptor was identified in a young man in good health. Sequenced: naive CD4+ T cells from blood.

CDR3 DNA: TGTGCCATCAGTGAAATTATAGGGACAGGGGGAGACATTCAGTACTTC. Amino acid sequence: CAISEIIGTGGDIQYF. This rearrangement joins TRBV10-3 to TRBJ2-4; 11 bases are a match to TRBD1. Trimming removed 3 bases from V and 8 bases from J; junction bases left unmatched: 9. The germline CDR1 and CDR2 sequences are ENHRY and SYGVKD. The CDR3 covers 16 residues.